Below are 11 T cell receptor beta chains sequenced from a single sample in a study of response to subunit inactivated influenza vaccine. In TCRdb, the RT-PCR reads were re-called with MiXCR into one record per CDR3 protein. Among about 520,000 distinct CDR3 sequences listed, 25% were seen once. The specimen was CD4+ T cells sorted from PBMCs, collected 4 to 6 days after vaccination. These receptors all stem from a man aged 50-59 years who received an inactivated influenza vaccine.

The gene calls are TRBV20-1 and TRBJ2-3; 8 nucleotides agree with TRBD2. Trimming at V came to 3 bases and at J to 3 bases, leaving 11 bases not matched to a gene. Germline CDR1 and CDR2: DFQATT and SNEGSKA (reference sequence). The CDR3 runs to 16 residues. CDR3 sequence reads: CSASLWSRGATDTQYF. The CDR3 coding sequence is TGCAGTGCTAGCCTGTGGTCGCGGGGGGCGACAGATACGCAGTATTTT.

This clonotype appeared many times. The chain recombines TRBV11-2 with TRBJ2-3; 11 bases fit TRBD2. The CDR3 loop spans 19 amino acids. J lost 0 bases, V lost 6 bases, and 14 bases had no gene match. Germline V gene lookup returns CDR1 SGHAT and CDR2 FQNNGV. The CDR3 is CASSYPTPGLAESTDTQYF. The CDR3 bases are TGTGCCAGCAGTTACCCTACGCCGGGACTAGCGGAAAGCACAGATACGCAGTATTTT.

This chain connects TRBV5-1 to TRBJ1-2; D uncertain. V was clipped by 4 bases and J by 2 bases, with 12 bases between them. The CDR3 loop spans 14 amino acids. CDR1 SGHRS and CDR2 YFSETQ come from the germline V gene. DNA of the CDR3: TGCGCCAGCAGCCCGGGGTTCCGAAACTATGGCTACACCTTC. It encodes CASSPGFRNYGYTF.

This chain connects TRBV4-2 to TRBJ1-4; D call uncertain. V shed 0 bases and J shed 8 bases, with 13 bases lying between them. CDR3 length equals 15 residues. Germline CDR1 and CDR2: LGHNA and YNFKEQ. This chain's CDR3 is CASSQDKGVKEKLFF. CDR3 DNA: TGTGCCAGCAGCCAAGATAAGGGTGTCAAGGAAAAACTGTTTTTT.

This clonotype appeared a few times. V usage is TRBV11-2 and J usage is TRBJ2-1; D possibly uses TRBD1 or TRBD2 (5 bases each). The CDR3 contains 15 residues. Germline CDR1 and CDR2: SGHAT and FQNNGV. Trimming shortened V by 3 bases and J by 2 bases, and 11 bases separated the two germline ends. CDR3: CASSFREKAYNEQFF. The CDR3, as DNA: TGTGCCAGCAGCTTCAGGGAGAAGGCCTACAATGAGCAGTTCTTC. Full variable domain (outside the CDR3, taken from reference TRBV11-2 and TRBJ2-1): EAGVAQSPRYKIIEKRQSVAFWCNPISGHATLYWYQQILGQGPKLLIQFQNNGVVDDSQLPKDRFSAERLKGVDSTLKIQPAKLEDSAVYLCASSFREKAYNEQFFGPGTRLTVL.

The sample holds a few counts of this clonotype. The chain is built from TRBV12-3 or TRBV12-4 and TRBJ2-1; D could derive from TRBD1 or TRBD2 (5 bases each). V was shortened by 6 bases and J by 5 bases, with 17 bases between the two germline ends. The CDR3 is made up of 15 amino acids. The CDR3 DNA reads as TGTGCCAGCAGCACCCTCGGGGCAGCGAACAATGAGCAGTTCTTC. It codes for CASSTLGAANNEQFF.

This clonotype has only a few counts. The V gene is TRBV12-3 or TRBV12-4, the J gene TRBJ2-7; the match to TRBD1 covers 11 bases. V shed 6 bases and J 7 bases; nucleotides not matched to a gene: 8. CDR3 size: 14 residues. DNA of the CDR3: TGTGCCAGCAGGCGGTCCGGGACAGGGGGGGAGCAGTACTTC. This translates into CASRRSGTGGEQYF.

This clonotype appeared a few times. The rearrangement links TRBV7-2 to TRBJ1-1; no definite D call. This CDR3 contains 15 residues. V lost 5 bases to trimming and J lost 0 bases, with 13 bases between them. From germline, CDR1 is SGHTA and CDR2 FQGNSA. The CDR3 loop reads CASSPGGRVNTEAFF. The CDR3 region has the DNA TGTGCCAGCAGCCCGGGTGGTAGGGTGAACACTGAAGCTTTCTTT.

As DNA, the CDR3 is TGTGCCAGCAGCCTTAGACAGTCACCCACCCAAAGGAGGTTCCAAGAGACCCAGTACTTC. Its protein is CASSLRQSPTQRRFQETQYF. V gene TRBV11-2 combines with J gene TRBJ2-5; D may correspond to TRBD1 or TRBD2 (5 bases each). The CDR3 has 20 amino acids. Trimming cost V 5 bases and J 1 base, with 29 bases left between them. Germline V gene lookup returns CDR1 SGHAT and CDR2 FQNNGV.

This clonotype was picked up a small number of times. The rearrangement uses TRBV20-1 and TRBJ2-7, with D possibly matching TRBD2 (5 bases). CDR3 size: 15 residues. V was clipped by 3 bases and J by 0 bases, with 15 bases between them. The germline gives CDR1 DFQATT, CDR2 SNEGSKA (reference sequence). CDR3 nucleotides: TGCAGTGCTAGCGGTTGGAGGTCCATCTCCTACGAGCAGTACTTC. Protein: CSASGWRSISYEQYF.

The chain combines TRBV24-1 with TRBJ2-1, with 8 positions matching TRBD2. V shed 5 bases, J shed 2 bases, and the junction held 4 bases outside the gene matches. CDR1 KGHDR and CDR2 SFDVKD come from the germline V gene. The CDR3 length is 15 residues. CDR3 in DNA: TGTGCCACCAGTGGCGACGGGAGGGCCTACAATGAGCAGTTCTTC. It specifies CATSGDGRAYNEQFF.